This T cell receptor (beta chain) was recorded in a study of blood T cell repertoires in COVID-19. For the study at large: The samples span acute and convalescent COVID-19 from the United States, Italy and Spain.

This CDR3 has 14 residues. Trimming removed 0 bases at V and 7 bases at J, with 11 bases between. Germline lookup yields CDR1 SGDLS and CDR2 YYNGEE. In regard to this clone: Within the sample, other DNA sequences also encode this same CDR3.

Clones were sequenced by immunoSEQ multiplex PCR, and TCRdb holds only the in-frame ones, with some missing. There are fewer than 350,000 clones in the sample; approximately 90% occur only once, and approximately 4% lies in the top ten. This receptor was taken from a woman aged 25 to 39 with acute COVID-19. Sequenced material: PBMCs or T cells enriched from blood (not recorded which). The chain couples TRBV9 to TRBJ2-1; tentatively, D is TRBD2 (5 bases). In DNA, the CDR3 is TGTGCCAGCAGCGTAGGAGGGTCGGGGAATGAGCAGTTCTTC. Translating it yields CASSVGGSGNEQFF.